This T cell receptor beta chain was identified in a study of blood T cell repertoires in COVID-19 (dated by TCRdb to 2019 to 2021). About the investigation overall: Samples covering the acute and convalescent phases of COVID-19 were provided by collaborators in the United States, Italy and Spain. The prospective study material was composed of cDNA or gDNA derived from T cells, B-cell-depleted T cells, or PBMCs. Subjects who had been exposed to COVID-19, were actively infected with it, or had recovered from it provided the deeply sampled blood TCRbeta repertoires that made up the dataset. The repertoires were released in a freely available public database meant as a resource for research on the immune response to SARS-CoV-2. Samples came from the ongoing ImmuneRACE study (first 160 participants) plus 1,254 subjects from 6 global collaborators. Nearly every sample came with metadata listing a de-identified subject ID, COVID-19 status, age in years and sex. Where available, HLA class I and class II types were obtained from metadata supplied by the sample provider rather than from assay-based typing. Broader findings and caveats from the paper: The quantity of clinical and demographic metadata differed by source and by participant and was supplied without curation.

TCRbeta CDR3 regions were amplified from genomic DNA using the immunoSEQ Assay, a bias-controlled multiplex PCR. As for the original processing: Within the assay, amplification of reference gene primers was used to estimate how many nucleated cells each sample contained. To quantify the absolute abundance of each unique TCRbeta CDR3 rearrangement, sequence reads were collapsed and filtered. For each sample, productive Simpson clonality was calculated by taking the square root of Simpson's diversity index across productive rearrangements. TCRdb took this table from immuneACCESS and kept in-frame rearrangements with V and J called. Such tables lack part of the clones; where checked against another copy, unresolved V genes explain under half of the gap, and the rest is unexplained. Clone size and V and J calls were adopted from that table, with D and trimming inferred from the DNA. The sample table records approximately 93,000 clones; approximately 80% of these occur just once. Just under 10% of the sample is held by the ten biggest clonotypes.

About this clone itself: This receptor's antigen is unknown. No qualities accompany the bases; no much larger clone lies one base away.

Taken from cysteine to phenylalanine, the CDR3 has 19 residues. Of all the DNA, just the CDR3 is kept, 57 bases in frame from base 1. The germline V gene yields LGHNA for CDR1 and YNFKEQ for CDR2. V was cut back by 0 bases and J by 6 bases, leaving a gap of 26 bases between them. Each collaborating institution followed its own protocols to collect whole blood in K2EDTA tubes. Collaborator samples were shipped for TCRbeta analysis as frozen whole blood, isolated PBMCs, or DNA extracted from either sample type. The chain uses TRBV4-2 and TRBJ2-5; the D region possibly corresponds to TRBD2 (6 bases align). The TCR was taken from a woman older than 75 with acute or convalescent COVID-19. Sequencing input: peripheral blood. Read as DNA, the sequence is TGTGCCAGCAGCCAAGATCCGGCCTCACAAGGGACTTGGACACAGACCCAGTACTTC. This yields the protein CASSQDPASQGTWTQTQYF.